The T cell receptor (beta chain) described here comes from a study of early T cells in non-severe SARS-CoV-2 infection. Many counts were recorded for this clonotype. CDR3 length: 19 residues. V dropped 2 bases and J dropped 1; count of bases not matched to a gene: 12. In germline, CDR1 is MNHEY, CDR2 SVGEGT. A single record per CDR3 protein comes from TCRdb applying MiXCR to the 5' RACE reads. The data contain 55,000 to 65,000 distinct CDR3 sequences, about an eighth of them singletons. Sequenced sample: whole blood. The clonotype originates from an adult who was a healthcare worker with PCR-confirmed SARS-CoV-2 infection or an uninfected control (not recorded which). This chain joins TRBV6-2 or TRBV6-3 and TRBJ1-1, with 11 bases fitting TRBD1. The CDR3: CASSYPDRGPSQENTEAFF. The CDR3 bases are TGTGCCAGCAGTTACCCGGACAGGGGGCCTTCCCAAGAGAACACTGAAGCTTTCTTT.